Listed below are T cell receptor beta chains from one sample, sequenced in a study of blood T cells in healthy people across ages. One entry per CDR3 protein, called by TCRdb with MiXCR from the 5' RACE reads. Among over 550,000 distinct CDR3 sequences listed, less than 35% were seen once. The sample was blood. The source is a woman older than 75 in good health. CDR3s include the opening cysteine and the closing phenylalanine or tryptophan. Each record gives: D gene, J gene, V gene, clone size, CDR3 protein, CDR3 DNA. D genes are given only for firm matches. Size tells how often a clone was seen (once, few, many) or the class of an expanded clone, and some rows leave it out.

d_gene: -
j_gene: TRBJ1-4
v_gene: TRBV12-3/TRBV12-4
abundance: few
CDR3aa: CASRETNRNEKRFF
CDR3nt: TGTGCCAGCAGGGAGACAAACCGTAATGAAAAACGGTTTTTT

d_gene: TRBD1
j_gene: TRBJ2-7
v_gene: TRBV19
abundance: -
CDR3aa: CATAVPGQGLSYNEQYF
CDR3nt: TGTGCCACCGCGGTTCCGGGACAGGGGCTTTCCTACAATGAGCAGTACTTC

d_gene: -
j_gene: TRBJ1-4
v_gene: TRBV20-1
abundance: once
CDR3aa: CSATNWGGESNEKLFF
CDR3nt: TGCAGTGCTACTAATTGGGGGGGCGAGTCTAATGAAAAACTGTTTTTT

d_gene: TRBD1
j_gene: TRBJ1-1
v_gene: TRBV7-3
abundance: few
CDR3aa: CASSRTGGKTEAFF
CDR3nt: TGTGCCAGCAGCAGGACAGGGGGCAAAACTGAAGCTTTCTTT

d_gene: TRBD1
j_gene: TRBJ1-3
v_gene: TRBV11-2
abundance: -
CDR3aa: CASSRQGGSSGNTIYF
CDR3nt: TGTGCCAGCAGCAGACAGGGGGGGTCCTCTGGAAACACCATATATTTT

d_gene: -
j_gene: TRBJ1-4
v_gene: TRBV15
abundance: few
CDR3aa: CATSRDTLAGEKLFF
CDR3nt: TGTGCCACCAGCAGAGATACACTAGCGGGAGAAAAACTGTTTTTT

d_gene: TRBD2
j_gene: TRBJ2-3
v_gene: TRBV11-2
abundance: many
CDR3aa: CASSQSRLAGGTDTQYF
CDR3nt: TGTGCCAGCAGCCAATCGAGACTAGCGGGGGGCACAGATACGCAGTATTTT

d_gene: -
j_gene: TRBJ1-1
v_gene: TRBV28
abundance: many
CDR3aa: CASSTRGRQAFF
CDR3nt: TGTGCCAGCAGTACACGGGGTAGGCAAGCTTTCTTT

d_gene: -
j_gene: TRBJ1-1
v_gene: TRBV30
abundance: -
CDR3aa: CAWLQGFTEAFF
CDR3nt: TGTGCCTGGTTACAGGGTTTCACTGAAGCTTTCTTT

d_gene: -
j_gene: TRBJ2-3
v_gene: TRBV9
abundance: once
CDR3aa: CASSVSGAHPSTDTQYF
CDR3nt: TGTGCCAGCAGCGTTTCCGGGGCTCATCCTAGCACAGATACGCAGTATTTT

d_gene: -
j_gene: TRBJ2-7
v_gene: TRBV3-1
abundance: -
CDR3aa: CASSPDGSYNEQYF
CDR3nt: TGTGCCAGCAGCCCGGACGGGTCCTACAATGAGCAGTACTTC

d_gene: TRBD1
j_gene: TRBJ2-5
v_gene: TRBV29-1
abundance: -
CDR3aa: CSVVGTGSETQYF
CDR3nt: TGCAGCGTTGTGGGGACAGGGTCAGAGACCCAGTACTTC

d_gene: TRBD1
j_gene: TRBJ1-4
v_gene: TRBV7-3
abundance: -
CDR3aa: CASSSLTGKRSGEKLFF
CDR3nt: TGTGCCAGCAGCTCATTGACAGGGAAGAGGAGTGGCGAAAAACTGTTTTTT

d_gene: -
j_gene: TRBJ2-1
v_gene: TRBV6-6
abundance: few
CDR3aa: CASSYRGGHETQFF
CDR3nt: TGTGCCAGCAGTTACAGGGGGGGCCACGAGACCCAGTTCTTC

d_gene: -
j_gene: TRBJ2-7
v_gene: TRBV6-5
abundance: many
CDR3aa: CASSYHGGPQYF
CDR3nt: TGTGCCAGCAGTTACCACGGGGGTCCCCAGTACTTC

d_gene: -
j_gene: TRBJ2-7
v_gene: TRBV5-1
abundance: many
CDR3aa: CASSLAPGRSYEQYF
CDR3nt: TGCGCCAGCAGCTTGGCCCCGGGAAGGTCCTACGAGCAGTACTTC

d_gene: TRBD1
j_gene: TRBJ2-1
v_gene: TRBV20-1
abundance: few
CDR3aa: CSARSDRVGNEQFF
CDR3nt: TGCAGTGCTAGGTCCGACAGGGTAGGCAATGAGCAGTTCTTC

d_gene: TRBD2
j_gene: TRBJ2-3
v_gene: TRBV7-3
abundance: many
CDR3aa: CASSPNSGGRTDTQYF
CDR3nt: TGTGCCAGCAGCCCCAATAGCGGGGGGCGCACAGATACGCAGTATTTT

d_gene: -
j_gene: TRBJ1-4
v_gene: TRBV20-1
abundance: many
CDR3aa: CSASRQGGSEKLFF
CDR3nt: TGCAGTGCTAGTCGCCAGGGAGGTAGTGAAAAACTGTTTTTT

d_gene: -
j_gene: TRBJ1-5
v_gene: TRBV29-1
abundance: -
CDR3aa: CSVAQGMGSNQPQHF
CDR3nt: TGCAGCGTCGCGCAGGGGATGGGTAGCAATCAGCCCCAGCATTTT

d_gene: -
j_gene: TRBJ2-7
v_gene: TRBV6-2/TRBV6-3
abundance: many
CDR3aa: CASSSIRGYEQYF
CDR3nt: TGTGCCAGCAGCTCAATACGAGGGTACGAGCAGTACTTC

d_gene: TRBD1
j_gene: TRBJ1-2
v_gene: TRBV6-1
abundance: -
CDR3aa: CASSQTAPRGLGTGNYGYTF
CDR3nt: TGTGCCAGCAGTCAAACGGCCCCGAGGGGGCTGGGAACCGGTAACTATGGCTACACCTTC

d_gene: -
j_gene: TRBJ1-6
v_gene: TRBV6-6
abundance: -
CDR3aa: CASSYGMKGNSPLHF
CDR3nt: TGTGCCAGCAGTTACGGGATGAAGGGGAATTCACCCCTCCACTTT

d_gene: -
j_gene: TRBJ2-4
v_gene: TRBV20-1
abundance: once
CDR3aa: CSASDSQAKNIQYF
CDR3nt: TGCAGTGCTTCGGACAGCCAAGCCAAAAACATTCAGTACTTC

d_gene: -
j_gene: TRBJ2-1
v_gene: TRBV5-1
abundance: -
CDR3aa: CASSEDGYSYNEQFF
CDR3nt: TGCGCCAGTAGTGAGGACGGCTACTCCTACAATGAGCAGTTCTTC

d_gene: -
j_gene: TRBJ2-1
v_gene: TRBV20-1
abundance: many
CDR3aa: CSTRREREQFF
CDR3nt: TGCAGTACCCGGCGGGAAAGGGAGCAGTTCTTC

d_gene: TRBD2
j_gene: TRBJ2-1
v_gene: TRBV6-6
abundance: many
CDR3aa: CASSGLAGFYNEQFF
CDR3nt: TGTGCCAGCAGTGGACTAGCGGGCTTCTACAATGAGCAGTTCTTC

d_gene: -
j_gene: TRBJ1-1
v_gene: TRBV5-6
abundance: many
CDR3aa: CASKMTDTEAFF
CDR3nt: TGTGCCAGCAAGATGACGGACACTGAAGCTTTCTTT

d_gene: TRBD1
j_gene: TRBJ2-1
v_gene: TRBV6-1
abundance: -
CDR3aa: CASSEAGGQYNEQFF
CDR3nt: TGTGCCAGCAGTGAAGCAGGGGGACAGTACAATGAGCAGTTCTTC

d_gene: TRBD2
j_gene: TRBJ2-1
v_gene: TRBV20-1
abundance: -
CDR3aa: CSARRPVSAGGINEQFF
CDR3nt: TGCAGTGCTAGACGCCCGGTGTCGGCGGGGGGTATTAATGAGCAGTTCTTC

d_gene: -
j_gene: TRBJ1-1
v_gene: TRBV4-1
abundance: many
CDR3aa: CASSQQHREVEAFF
CDR3nt: TGCGCCAGCAGCCAACAACACAGGGAAGTAGAGGCTTTCTTT

d_gene: TRBD1
j_gene: TRBJ2-7
v_gene: TRBV7-2
abundance: many
CDR3aa: CASSLRQGVSYEQYF
CDR3nt: TGTGCCAGCAGCCTGAGACAGGGGGTCTCCTACGAGCAGTACTTC

d_gene: -
j_gene: TRBJ1-6
v_gene: TRBV7-9
abundance: -
CDR3aa: CASSMVQGNSPLHF
CDR3nt: TGTGCCAGCAGCATGGTACAGGGAAATTCACCCCTCCACTTT

d_gene: TRBD2
j_gene: TRBJ2-5
v_gene: TRBV7-2
abundance: many
CDR3aa: CASSPGERGDEETQYF
CDR3nt: TGTGCCAGCAGCCCAGGGGAGCGGGGGGATGAAGAGACCCAGTACTTC

d_gene: -
j_gene: TRBJ2-2
v_gene: TRBV24-1
abundance: many
CDR3aa: CATSDSRQDYRSGELFF
CDR3nt: TGTGCCACCAGTGATTCTAGGCAGGATTACAGGTCCGGGGAGCTGTTTTTT

d_gene: TRBD2
j_gene: TRBJ2-7
v_gene: TRBV9
abundance: few
CDR3aa: CASSPRTSGSYERYF
CDR3nt: TGTGCCAGCAGCCCCCGGACTAGCGGCTCCTACGAGCGGTACTTC

d_gene: TRBD1
j_gene: TRBJ2-7
v_gene: TRBV5-1
abundance: -
CDR3aa: CASSLGTGGWHEQYF
CDR3nt: TGCGCCAGCAGCTTGGGAACAGGGGGCTGGCACGAGCAGTACTTC

d_gene: -
j_gene: TRBJ2-3
v_gene: TRBV5-1
abundance: few
CDR3aa: CASSFFADTQYF
CDR3nt: TGCGCCAGCAGCTTCTTCGCAGATACGCAGTATTTT

d_gene: -
j_gene: TRBJ1-1
v_gene: TRBV11-2
abundance: -
CDR3aa: CASSWEGVTPEAFF
CDR3nt: TGTGCCAGCAGCTGGGAAGGGGTAACCCCTGAAGCTTTCTTT

d_gene: -
j_gene: TRBJ1-1
v_gene: TRBV2
abundance: -
CDR3aa: CASSEFRGNEAFF
CDR3nt: TGTGCCAGCAGTGAATTCAGGGGTAATGAAGCTTTCTTT

d_gene: TRBD2
j_gene: TRBJ2-1
v_gene: TRBV9
abundance: many
CDR3aa: CASSASGAIHGEQFF
CDR3nt: TGTGCCAGCAGCGCGAGCGGGGCCATACACGGTGAGCAGTTCTTC

d_gene: TRBD2
j_gene: TRBJ2-3
v_gene: TRBV5-6
abundance: -
CDR3aa: CASSLPSGGGKDTQYF
CDR3nt: TGTGCCAGCAGCTTGCCTAGCGGGGGGGGTAAAGATACGCAGTATTTT

d_gene: -
j_gene: TRBJ2-2
v_gene: TRBV7-2
abundance: few
CDR3aa: CASSPSWREVFF
CDR3nt: TGTGCCAGCAGCCCTTCCTGGAGGGAGGTGTTTTTT

d_gene: -
j_gene: TRBJ2-4
v_gene: TRBV4-3
abundance: -
CDR3aa: CASSQDQGLARNIQYF
CDR3nt: TGCGCCAGCAGCCAAGATCAGGGTCTAGCCAGAAACATTCAGTACTTC

d_gene: TRBD1
j_gene: TRBJ1-1
v_gene: TRBV7-2
abundance: few
CDR3aa: CASSSGQVGNTEAFF
CDR3nt: TGTGCCAGCAGCTCAGGACAGGTGGGGAACACTGAAGCTTTCTTT

d_gene: TRBD1
j_gene: TRBJ1-5
v_gene: TRBV2
abundance: few
CDR3aa: CASSADRGYQPQHF
CDR3nt: TGTGCCAGCAGCGCTGACAGGGGGTATCAGCCCCAGCATTTT

d_gene: -
j_gene: TRBJ2-7
v_gene: TRBV6-2/TRBV6-3
abundance: -
CDR3aa: CASSKTPTGTHEQYF
CDR3nt: TGTGCCAGCAGCAAAACCCCTACAGGTACCCACGAGCAGTACTTC

d_gene: -
j_gene: TRBJ2-7
v_gene: TRBV25-1
abundance: many
CDR3aa: CASSVQGEQYF
CDR3nt: TGTGCCAGCAGTGTCCAGGGGGAGCAGTACTTC

d_gene: -
j_gene: TRBJ2-7
v_gene: TRBV6-5
abundance: -
CDR3aa: CASRQANYEQYF
CDR3nt: TGTGCCAGCAGACAGGCCAACTACGAGCAGTACTTC

d_gene: TRBD2
j_gene: TRBJ2-3
v_gene: TRBV20-1
abundance: many
CDR3aa: CSARDPSGGKTPDTQYF
CDR3nt: TGCAGTGCTAGAGACCCTAGCGGGGGGAAGACCCCAGATACGCAGTATTTT

d_gene: TRBD1
j_gene: TRBJ1-1
v_gene: TRBV10-3
abundance: -
CDR3aa: CAISRKGADTEAFF
CDR3nt: TGTGCCATCAGTCGCAAGGGGGCTGACACTGAAGCTTTCTTT

d_gene: TRBD1
j_gene: TRBJ2-5
v_gene: TRBV6-1
abundance: many
CDR3aa: CASRTGGWGETQYF
CDR3nt: TGTGCCAGCAGAACAGGGGGCTGGGGGGAGACCCAGTACTTC

d_gene: -
j_gene: TRBJ2-1
v_gene: TRBV5-1
abundance: many
CDR3aa: CASSLTRSRGMNEQFF
CDR3nt: TGCGCCAGCAGCTTGACTCGGTCTCGGGGGATGAATGAGCAGTTCTTC

d_gene: -
j_gene: TRBJ2-4
v_gene: TRBV3-1
abundance: -
CDR3aa: CASSQNGLAKNIQYF
CDR3nt: TGTGCCAGCAGCCAAAACGGATTAGCCAAAAACATTCAGTACTTC

d_gene: -
j_gene: TRBJ2-7
v_gene: TRBV2
abundance: -
CDR3aa: CASRLDTSSYNEQYF
CDR3nt: TGTGCCAGCAGGCTCGACACTAGCTCCTACAATGAGCAGTACTTC

d_gene: -
j_gene: TRBJ2-1
v_gene: TRBV4-2
abundance: -
CDR3aa: CASSQVVHNEQFF
CDR3nt: TGTGCCAGCAGCCAAGTCGTACACAATGAGCAGTTCTTC

d_gene: -
j_gene: TRBJ2-2
v_gene: TRBV24-1
abundance: -
CDR3aa: CATRGTGDGTGELFF
CDR3nt: TGTGCCACCAGAGGCACTGGGGACGGAACCGGGGAGCTGTTTTTT

d_gene: -
j_gene: TRBJ2-2
v_gene: TRBV3-1
abundance: few
CDR3aa: CASSQAGKYTGELFF
CDR3nt: TGTGCCAGCAGCCAAGCTGGCAAATACACCGGGGAGCTGTTTTTT

d_gene: -
j_gene: TRBJ1-2
v_gene: TRBV5-1
abundance: many
CDR3aa: CASSPPTANYGYTF
CDR3nt: TGCGCCAGCAGCCCCCCGACAGCGAACTATGGCTACACCTTC

d_gene: TRBD2
j_gene: TRBJ2-4
v_gene: TRBV6-2/TRBV6-3
abundance: many
CDR3aa: CASSYSVTSGAKNIQYF
CDR3nt: TGTGCCAGCAGTTACTCGGTGACTAGCGGGGCCAAAAACATTCAGTACTTC